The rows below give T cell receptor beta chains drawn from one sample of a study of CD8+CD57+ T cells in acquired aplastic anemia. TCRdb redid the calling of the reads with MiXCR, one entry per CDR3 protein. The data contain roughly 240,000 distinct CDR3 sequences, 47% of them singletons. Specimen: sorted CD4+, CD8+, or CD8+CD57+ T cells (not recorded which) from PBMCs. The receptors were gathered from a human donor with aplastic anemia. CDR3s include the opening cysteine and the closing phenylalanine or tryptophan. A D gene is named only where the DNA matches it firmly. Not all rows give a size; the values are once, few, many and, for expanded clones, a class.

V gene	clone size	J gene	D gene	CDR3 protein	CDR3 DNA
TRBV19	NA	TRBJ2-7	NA	CASSIGGGAYEQCF	TGTGCCAGTAGTATAGGGGGGGGGGCCTACGAGCAGTGCTTC
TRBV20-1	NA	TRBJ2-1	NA	CSALDDGVVEQFF	TGCAGTGCCCTGGACGATGGAGTGGTTGAGCAGTTCTTC
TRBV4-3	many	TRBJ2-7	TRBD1	CASSQAWTGTYEQYF	TGCGCCAGCAGCCAAGCATGGACAGGGACCTACGAGCAGTACTTC
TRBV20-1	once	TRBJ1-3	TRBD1	CSAEDRASGNTIYF	TGCAGTGCTGAGGACAGGGCCTCTGGAAACACCATATATTTT
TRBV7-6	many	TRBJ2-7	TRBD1	CASSPEPGQGSYEQYF	TGTGCCAGCAGCCCCGAACCGGGACAGGGGTCCTACGAGCAGTACTTC
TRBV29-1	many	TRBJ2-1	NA	CSVELYSYNEQFF	TGCAGCGTTGAACTCTACAGCTACAATGAGCAGTTCTTC
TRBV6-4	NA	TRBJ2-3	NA	CARETSTDTQYF	TGTGCCAGGGAGACTAGCACAGATACGCAGTATTTT
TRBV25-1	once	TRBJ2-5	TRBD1	CASSESGGQETQYF	TGTGCCAGCAGTGAGTCAGGGGGCCAAGAGACCCAGTACTTC
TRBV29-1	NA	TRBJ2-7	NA	CSVESTDGSYEQYF	TGCAGCGTTGAATCAACGGACGGTTCCTACGAGCAGTACTTC
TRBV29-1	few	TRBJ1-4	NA	CSVVAGVEKLFF	TGCAGCGTTGTGGCAGGGGTCGAAAAACTGTTTTTT
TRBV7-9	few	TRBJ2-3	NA	CASSLGDLARYTQYF	TGTGCCAGCAGCTTAGGGGACCTAGCCCGTTATACGCAGTATTTT
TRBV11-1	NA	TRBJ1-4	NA	CASSFSGGTNEKLFF	TGTGCCAGCAGCTTCTCCGGGGGAACGAATGAAAAACTGTTTTTT
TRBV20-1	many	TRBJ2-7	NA	CSATDRDRSYEQYF	TGCAGTGCTACCGACCGGGACCGCTCCTACGAGCAGTACTTC
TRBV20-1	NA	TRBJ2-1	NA	CSAGGTADYNEQFF	TGCAGTGCTGGGGGGACTGCCGACTACAATGAGCAGTTCTTC
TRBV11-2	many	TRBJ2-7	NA	CASSLDVGGRYEQYF	TGTGCCAGCAGCTTAGATGTAGGCGGACGCTACGAGCAGTACTTC
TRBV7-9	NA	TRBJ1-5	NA	CASSRGAYNQPQHF	TGTGCCAGCAGCCGGGGGGCTTACAATCAGCCCCAGCATTTT
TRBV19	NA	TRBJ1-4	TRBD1	CASRETGLNEKLFF	TGTGCCAGTCGGGAGACAGGGCTGAATGAAAAACTGTTTTTT
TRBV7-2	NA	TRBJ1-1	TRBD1	CASSLGGNRGRTEAFF	TGTGCCAGCAGCTTAGGGGGCAACAGGGGGCGCACTGAAGCTTTCTTT
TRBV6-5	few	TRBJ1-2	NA	CASSYSGGLNYGYTF	TGTGCCAGCAGTTACTCGGGGGGACTCAACTATGGCTACACCTTC
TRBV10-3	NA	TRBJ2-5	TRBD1	CAISDPQSGTGAQETQYF	TGTGCTATCAGTGATCCACAGTCGGGTACAGGGGCCCAAGAGACCCAGTACTTC
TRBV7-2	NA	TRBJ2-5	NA	CASSSVRTQYF	TGTGCCAGCAGCTCCGTACGGACCCAGTACTTC
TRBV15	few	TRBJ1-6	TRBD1	CATSRDRGVNNSPLHF	TGTGCCACCAGCAGAGACAGGGGGGTCAACAATTCACCCCTCCACTTT
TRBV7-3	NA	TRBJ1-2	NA	CASSFRHPPKQGLISYGYTF	TGTGCCAGCAGCTTTAGACATCCTCCAAAACAGGGTCTAATCTCCTATGGCTACACCTTC
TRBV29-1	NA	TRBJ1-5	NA	CSVEEGGNQPQHF	TGCAGCGTGGAGGAAGGGGGCAATCAGCCCCAGCATTTT
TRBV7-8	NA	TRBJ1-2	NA	CASSDSYMNTEAF	TGTGCCAGCAGCGACAGCTACATGAACACTGAAGCTTTC
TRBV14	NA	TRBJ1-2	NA	CASSQDLGYTF	TGTGCCAGCAGCCAAGATCTTGGCTACACCTTC
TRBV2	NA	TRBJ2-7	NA	CASSRGPNSYEQYF	TGTGCCAGCAGTAGGGGTCCGAACTCCTACGAGCAGTACTTC
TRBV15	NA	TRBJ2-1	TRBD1	CATSRGRQGQNNEQFF	TGTGCCACCAGCAGGGGTAGACAGGGGCAGAACAATGAGCAGTTCTTC
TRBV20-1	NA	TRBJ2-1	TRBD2	CSAIGLRTSGYNEQFF	TGCAGTGCTATTGGGTTGAGGACTAGCGGATACAATGAGCAGTTCTTC
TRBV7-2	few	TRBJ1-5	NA	CASSLVGNQNQPQHF	TGTGCCAGCAGCTTAGTGGGCAACCAAAATCAGCCCCAGCATTTT
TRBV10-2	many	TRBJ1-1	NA	CASSDSLEGNTEAFF	TGCGCCAGCAGTGACTCCCTGGAAGGGAACACTGAAGCTTTCTTT
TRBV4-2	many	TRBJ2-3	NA	CASSQGGEPDTQYF	TGTGCCAGCAGCCAAGGTGGCGAGCCAGATACGCAGTATTTT
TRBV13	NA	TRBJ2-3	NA	CASTSFGATDTQYF	TGTGCCAGCACTTCCTTTGGGGCTACAGATACGCAGTATTTT
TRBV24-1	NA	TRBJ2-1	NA	CATSDPSLGEQFF	TGTGCCACCAGTGATCCCAGTCTCGGTGAGCAGTTCTTC
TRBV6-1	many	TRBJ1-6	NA	CASSDDSLAASLHF	TGTGCCAGCAGCGATGACAGTTTGGCGGCATCCCTCCACTTT
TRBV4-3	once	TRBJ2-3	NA	CASSQEGGLGTDTQYF	TGCGCCAGCAGCCAAGAGGGGGGGCTAGGCACAGATACGCAGTATTTT
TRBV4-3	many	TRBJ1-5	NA	CASSQDNEEYQPQHF	TGCGCCAGCAGCCAAGATAACGAAGAGTATCAGCCCCAGCATTTT
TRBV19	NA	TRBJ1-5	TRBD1	CASSPRRGPNQPQHF	TGTGCCAGTAGTCCTAGAAGGGGGCCCAATCAGCCCCAGCATTTT
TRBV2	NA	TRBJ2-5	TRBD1	CATSDARDRGRETQYF	TGTGCCACCAGTGACGCTAGGGACAGGGGCCGAGAGACCCAGTACTTC
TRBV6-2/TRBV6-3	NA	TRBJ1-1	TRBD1	CASRTGTGGEAFF	TGTGCCAGCAGAACCGGGACAGGGGGGGAAGCTTTCTTT
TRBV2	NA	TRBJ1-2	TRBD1	CASSREGAVGGFYGYTF	TGTGCCAGCAGCCGAGAGGGGGCAGTGGGCGGGTTCTATGGCTACACCTTC
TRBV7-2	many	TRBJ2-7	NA	CASFSRDEQYF	TGTGCCAGCTTTTCTAGAGACGAGCAGTACTTC
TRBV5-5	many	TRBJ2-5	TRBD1	CASRPPDPGQNNF	TGTGCCAGCAGGCCCCCGGACCCGGGACAGAATAACTTC
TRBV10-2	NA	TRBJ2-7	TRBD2	CASSAQLAGANSYEQYF	TGCGCCAGCAGTGCGCAGCTAGCGGGGGCCAACTCCTACGAGCAGTACTTC
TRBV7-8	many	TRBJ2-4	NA	CASSRRGDRDKNIQYF	TGTGCCAGCAGCCGGAGGGGGGATAGGGACAAAAACATTCAGTACTTC
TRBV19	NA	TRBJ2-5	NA	CASSTMPGLRQRETQYF	TGTGCCAGTAGTACCATGCCGGGACTCCGTCAAAGAGAGACCCAGTACTTC
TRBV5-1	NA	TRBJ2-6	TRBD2	CASSLELAASGANVLTF	TGCGCCAGCAGCTTGGAGCTAGCGGCCTCTGGGGCCAACGTCCTGACTTTC
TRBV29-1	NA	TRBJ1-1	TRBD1	CSADRDRGTEAFF	TGCAGCGCAGACAGGGATAGGGGCACTGAAGCTTTCTTT
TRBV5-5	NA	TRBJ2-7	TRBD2	CASSHTSGGALSSYEQYF	TGTGCCAGCAGCCATACTAGCGGGGGGGCTCTCAGCTCCTACGAGCAGTACTTC
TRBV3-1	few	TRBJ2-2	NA	CASSQETGELFF	TGTGCCAGCAGCCAAGAGACCGGGGAGCTGTTTTTT
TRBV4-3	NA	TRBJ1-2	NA	CASSQDFTGFYGYTF	TGCGCCAGCAGCCAAGACTTTACGGGCTTCTATGGCTACACCTTC
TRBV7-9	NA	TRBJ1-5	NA	CASTTGWERNQPQHF	TGTGCCAGCACGACGGGGTGGGAGAGGAATCAGCCCCAGCATTTT
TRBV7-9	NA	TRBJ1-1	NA	CASSSYGNTEALF	TGTGCCAGCAGCTCCTACGGTAACACTGAAGCTCTCTTT
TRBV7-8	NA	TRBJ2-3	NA	CASTKYSGDTQYF	TGTGCCAGCACCAAATACTCTGGGGATACGCAGTATTTT
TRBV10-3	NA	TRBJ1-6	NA	CAISESSTNSPLHF	TGTGCCATCAGTGAGTCCAGCACTAATTCACCCCTCCACTTT